The rows below give T cell receptor beta chains drawn from one sample of a study of T cells after yellow fever vaccination. TCRdb re-derived calls from the 5' RACE reads in MiXCR, one entry per CDR3 protein. The sample has more than 300,000 distinct CDR3 sequences; around 4.5% are singletons. Sequencing was performed on PBMCs, taken 15 days after the yellow fever booster vaccination. These receptors originate from a man younger than 35 who received the YFV17D yellow fever vaccine. Each CDR3 is given with its conserved first and last residue. D genes are given only for firm matches. Only part of the rows carry a size: once, few, many, or a class if the clone is expanded.

length	size	D	V	J	CDR3	DNA
18	few	TRBD2	TRBV7-3	TRBJ2-2	CASSSKTSGGAGTGELFF	TGTGCCAGCAGCTCCAAGACTAGCGGGGGGGCCGGGACCGGGGAGCTGTTTTTT
13	many	-	TRBV5-1	TRBJ2-6	CASSLTGANVLTF	TGTGCCAGCAGCTTAACCGGGGCCAACGTCCTGACTTTC
17	many	-	TRBV5-1	TRBJ2-3	CASSYRRGRDNTDTQYF	TGCGCCAGCAGTTATAGGAGGGGCCGGGACAACACAGATACGCAGTATTTT
15	few	TRBD2	TRBV14	TRBJ2-3	CASSLPGLAGYTQYF	TGTGCCAGCAGCCTACCGGGACTAGCGGGGTATACGCAGTATTTT
15	many	TRBD1	TRBV6-1	TRBJ2-1	CASSPRDRMNNEQFF	TGTGCCAGCAGTCCCCGGGACAGGATGAACAATGAGCAGTTCTTC
15	-	TRBD1	TRBV27	TRBJ1-5	CASRRDRGPDQPQHF	TGTGCCAGCAGACGAGACAGGGGGCCGGATCAGCCCCAGCATTTT
13	-	TRBD1	TRBV6-5	TRBJ2-7	CASSYTTGAEQYF	TGTGCCAGCAGTTACACCACAGGGGCCGAGCAGTACTTC
14	few	TRBD1	TRBV11-3	TRBJ1-6	CASSLGTGGSPLHF	TGTGCCAGCAGCCTCGGGACAGGCGGATCACCCCTCCACTTT
16	few	TRBD1	TRBV20-1	TRBJ2-7	CSARRPGDRRSYEQYF	TGCAGTGCTAGGCGCCCCGGGGACAGGAGATCCTACGAGCAGTACTTC
17	few	TRBD1	TRBV2	TRBJ1-4	CASRTRDRTPTNEKLFF	TGTGCCAGCAGGACACGGGACAGGACTCCAACTAATGAAAAACTGTTTTTT